The clone carrying this T cell receptor beta chain showed up just a few times. Its target is unknown. The data were obtained in a study of T cells in Graves' hyperthyroidism and ophthalmopathy. Germline V gene lookup returns CDR1 SGHRS and CDR2 YFSETQ. The CDR3 totals 16 residues. The trim removed 7 bases at V and 1 base at J, leaving 12 bases unmatched. Using RNA transcripts as the source, TCR beta CDR3 regions were amplified. HTBI primers were employed in a first-round RT-PCR of the TCR CDR3. TCRdb re-called the multiplex PCR reads through MiXCR, storing one row per CDR3 protein. Altogether about 350,000 distinct CDR3 sequences are present, about 13% being singletons, with the ten largest covering almost 35%. Study observations and caveats: Blood shared most expanded thyroid clonotypes above 0.001.

Source material: blood. This sequence joins TRBV5-1 and TRBJ1-2, with 8 bases matching TRBD1. This receptor was taken from a woman aged 40-49 years with Graves' ophthalmopathy. CDR3 amino acids: CASRSRTGPDNYGYTF. The DNA of the CDR3 is TGCGCCAGCCGATCAAGGACAGGGCCCGATAACTATGGCTACACCTTC.